This T cell receptor (beta chain) was identified during a study of siplizumab effects on memory and regulatory T cells. Study results and caveats: Alloreactive sequences from unstimulated CD4+ memory cells fell significantly with siplizumab. Controls showed an average of roughly 27% Treg-derived mappable alloreactive CD4+ clones, while siplizumab showed 55% to 80%. Naive T cells were seemingly more diverse than memory cells, and major contributions to the alloresponse seemed to be made by them.

CDR3 length: 14 residues. V dropped 8 bases and J dropped 8 bases, with 19 bases sitting between them. Looked up from germline, CDR1 is SGHTA and CDR2 is FQGNSA. In the case of this clone: Its antigen is still unknown.

Assays captured about 10^5 TCR templates per sample. The table came from immunoSEQ multiplex PCR; TCRdb's copy has only in-frame clones and leaves some out. The sample records some 100,000 clones, under 95% being singletons. The TCR sequence derives from a human donor in good health. Sequencing input: Tregs sorted from blood. The chain recombines TRBV7-2 with TRBJ2-1, with a weak D call TRBD2 (6 bases). CDR3 DNA: TGTGCCAGCTCAGATGGGGGGTGGAGTGATGAGCAGTTCTTC. Translation: CASSDGGWSDEQFF. The full variable domain, with the rest looked up from reference TRBV7-2 and TRBJ2-1, is GAGVSQSPSNKVTEKGKDVELRCDPISGHTALYWYRQSLGQGLEFLIYFQGNSAPDKSGLPSDRFSAERTGGSVSTLTIQRTQQEDSAVYLCASSDGGWSDEQFFGPGTRLTVL.